This TCR beta chain was observed in a study of OX40 agonist ivuxolimab in advanced cancers. This clone was seen a single time. Its antigen is still unknown. The V end was cut by 2 bases, the J end by 10 bases, with 14 bases between. The CDR3 has 13 amino acids. The germline gives CDR1 MGHRA, CDR2 YSYEKL. Notes on the study in general: No antigen was identified for the clonally expanded peripheral T cells. CD4+ and CD8+ blood T cells expanded clonally by week 6 at 0.1 to 3.0 mg/kg. Partial responders at 0.1-3.0 mg/kg had among the lowest clonal expansion.

TCRdb keeps only in-frame clones here, not all; method: immunoSEQ multiplex PCR. The sample lists around 60,000 clones, roughly nine tenths seen once, with approximately 12% in the top ten. The rearrangement links TRBV4-1 to TRBJ1-1; no reliable D call. Material: CD4+ or CD8+ T cells sorted from blood, obtained in a trial of the OX40 agonist ivuxolimab. The TCR comes from an adult with an advanced solid tumor such as melanoma, head and neck, liver or kidney cancer. CDR3: CASSQSSLFPAFF. CDR3 sequence (DNA): TGCGCCAGCAGCCAAAGCTCCCTATTCCCAGCTTTCTTT.